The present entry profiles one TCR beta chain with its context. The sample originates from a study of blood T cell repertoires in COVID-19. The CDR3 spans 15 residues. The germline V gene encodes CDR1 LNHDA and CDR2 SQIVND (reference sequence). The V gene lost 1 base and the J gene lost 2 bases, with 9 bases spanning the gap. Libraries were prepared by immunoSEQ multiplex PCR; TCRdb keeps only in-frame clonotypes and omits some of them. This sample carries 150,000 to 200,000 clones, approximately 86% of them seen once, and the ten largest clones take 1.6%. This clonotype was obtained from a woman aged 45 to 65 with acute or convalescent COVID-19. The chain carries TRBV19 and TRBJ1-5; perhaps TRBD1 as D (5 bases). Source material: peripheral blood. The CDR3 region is CASSIGQIRNQPQHF. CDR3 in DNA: TGTGCCAGTAGTATAGGACAGATACGCAATCAGCCCCAGCATTTT.